Listed here are 21 T cell receptor beta chains from one sample, sequenced in a study of technical replicates of blood from a few donors (dated by TCRdb to about 2017). To prepare the library, the immunoSEQ multiplex PCR assay was applied. TCRdb's version of the immuneACCESS table is confined to in-frame rearrangements and falls short of the full clone set. An unresolved V gene accounts for under half of the shortfall where checked; the remainder is of unknown origin. Present in this sample are around 62,000 clones, under 98% of which were seen just once. About 0.24% of the sample rests with the top ten. The specimen sequenced was T cells isolated from PBMCs. The receptors derive from a human donor in good health.

The gene calls are TRBV11-2 and TRBJ1-5, with TRBD1 identical over 8 bases. CDR1 and CDR2 from the germline V gene are SGHAT and FQNNGV. J lost 4 bases, V lost 5 bases, and 4 bases had no gene match. The CDR3 is 14 amino acids. The CDR3 protein is CASSETGGNQPQHF. CDR3 in DNA: TGTGCCAGCAGCGAAACAGGGGGGAATCAGCCCCAGCATTTT.

The chain couples TRBV27 to TRBJ1-1; D not certain. This CDR3 comprises 15 residues. Germline-derived CDR1 and CDR2 are MNHEY and SMNVEV (reference sequence). Trimming pared 2 bases from V and 0 bases from J, leaving 10 bases between. The DNA for the CDR3 is TGTGCCAGCAGTTTAACCGAGACACTGAACACTGAAGCTTTCTTT. Encoded protein: CASSLTETLNTEAFF.

The chain has TRBV2 and TRBJ1-1, with D tentatively TRBD1 (6 bases). Germline assignment: CDR1 SNHLY and CDR2 FYNNEI. The CDR3 sequence is 14 residues long. The germline V and J ends were trimmed by 6 bases and 2 bases, with 13 bases remaining between them. CDR3 amino acids: CASSVRQENTEAFF. The CDR3, as DNA: TGTGCCAGCAGCGTAAGACAGGAAAACACTGAAGCTTTCTTT.

The CDR3 region has the DNA TGTGCCAGTAGTGAGACAGGGGGCAATCAGCCCCAGCATTTT. Encoded protein: CASSETGGNQPQHF. The chain joins TRBV19 to TRBJ1-5; 8 bases are a match to TRBD1. The germline V gene has CDR1 LNHDA and CDR2 SQIVND (reference sequence). After removal of 5 bases from V and 2 bases from J, the junction contained 2 bases not matched to a gene. The CDR3 is 14 amino acids. The full variable domain, rest sourced from reference TRBV19 and TRBJ1-5, is DGGITQSPKYLFRKEGQNVTLSCEQNLNHDAMYWYRQDPGQGLRLIYYSQIVNDFQKGDIAEGYSVSREKKESFPLTVTSAQKNPTAFYLCASSETGGNQPQHFGDGTRLSIL.

This chain uses TRBV2 with TRBJ2-3, with D tentatively TRBD1 (6 bases). V dropped 8 bases and J dropped 10 bases, with 22 bases sitting between them. Germline values: CDR1 SNHLY, CDR2 FYNNEI. The CDR3 is made up of 14 amino acids. CDR3 nucleotides: TGTGCCAGCTTCATGGACGCCGGGCCAGGGGCGCAGTATTTT. This codes for CASFMDAGPGAQYF.

This clone was recorded once. The chain joins TRBV7-8 to TRBJ2-1; 8 nucleotides line up with TRBD2. Per the germline V gene, CDR1 is SGHVS and CDR2 is FQNEAQ. V shed 5 bases and J 10 bases; nucleotides not matched to a gene: 13. The CDR3 is made up of 15 amino acids. The CDR3 protein is CASSPDGGRRGEQFF. The CDR3 region has the DNA TGTGCCAGCAGCCCCGACGGCGGGAGGAGGGGGGAGCAGTTCTTC.

The gene calls are TRBV13 and TRBJ1-1; 8 bases fit TRBD1. This CDR3 spans 16 amino acids. V shed 2 bases, J shed 2 bases, and the junction held 7 bases outside the gene matches. Germline CDR1 PRHDT, CDR2 FYEKMQ (reference sequence). This CDR3 is CASSLFRTGTNTEAFF. The CDR3 DNA reads TGTGCCAGCAGCTTATTTAGGACAGGGACCAACACTGAAGCTTTCTTT.

The rearrangement joins TRBV25-1 to TRBJ2-3; D unresolved. This CDR3 spans 14 amino acids. The germline gives CDR1 MGHDK, CDR2 SYGVNS. The V and J ends lost 4 bases and 5 bases respectively, with 13 bases between them. CDR3 region: CASSAEESGDTQYF. DNA for the CDR3: TGTGCCAGCAGTGCCGAAGAGTCCGGAGATACGCAGTATTTT.

The chain has TRBV4-1 and TRBJ1-1, with no clear D. Germline lookup yields CDR1 MGHRA and CDR2 YSYEKL. This CDR3 region has 15 residues. V dropped 0 bases and J dropped 5 bases, with 13 bases sitting between them. CDR3 sequence: CASSQENRGRTEAFF. CDR3 DNA: TGCGCCAGCAGCCAAGAAAACAGAGGGCGGACTGAAGCTTTCTTT.

The chain uses TRBV5-1 and TRBJ2-1; D unclear. V shed 6 bases and J shed 5 bases, with 9 bases lying between them. This CDR3 has 12 amino acids. CDR1 and CDR2 from the germline V gene are SGHRS and YFSETQ. The CDR3 loop reads CASNLLDNEQFF. The CDR3 nucleotides read TGCGCCAGCAATTTACTTGACAATGAGCAGTTCTTC. The full variable domain, its missing parts supplied by reference TRBV5-1 and TRBJ2-1, is KAGVTQTPRYLIKTRGQQVTLSCSPISGHRSVSWYQQTPGQGLQFLFEYFSETQRNKGNFPGRFSGRQFSNSRSEMNVSTLELGDSALYLCASNLLDNEQFFGPGTRLTVL.

The rearrangement uses TRBV13 and TRBJ2-1, with 10 bases matching TRBD2. J was trimmed by 9 bases and V by 4 bases; bases with no gene match: 12. The germline V gene encodes CDR1 PRHDT and CDR2 FYEKMQ (reference sequence). The CDR3 has 16 residues. DNA of the CDR3: TGTGCCAGCAGCTCTAACCCCGGGACTAGCGAGCTTGAGCAGTTCTTC. Amino acid sequence: CASSSNPGTSELEQFF.

The gene calls are TRBV5-1 and TRBJ1-1; 8 nucleotides line up with TRBD1. CDR1 SGHRS and CDR2 YFSETQ come from the germline V gene. The CDR3 has 15 residues. With 0 bases clipped from V and 3 bases from J, the junction kept 4 bases outside the gene matches. CDR3 sequence reads: CASSLADRAYTEAFF. CDR3 nucleotides: TGCGCCAGCAGCTTGGCGGACAGGGCATACACTGAAGCTTTCTTT. Filled out from reference TRBV5-1 and TRBJ1-1, the complete variable domain reads KAGVTQTPRYLIKTRGQQVTLSCSPISGHRSVSWYQQTPGQGLQFLFEYFSETQRNKGNFPGRFSGRQFSNSRSEMNVSTLELGDSALYLCASSLADRAYTEAFFGQGTRLTVV.

This clone appeared once. The J gene is TRBJ2-3, the V gene TRBV7-6; 9 bases line up with TRBD1. The germline V gene encodes CDR1 SGHVS and CDR2 FNYEAQ. V lost 2 bases and J lost 4; bases outside the gene matches: 10. This CDR3 comprises 17 residues. The CDR3 DNA reads TGTGCCAGCAGCTTACTACGGGACAGGGTCCACCCAGATACGCAGTATTTT. The encoded protein is CASSLLRDRVHPDTQYF. The complete variable domain, with remaining parts taken from reference TRBV7-6 and TRBJ2-3, reads GAGVSQSPRYKVTKRGQDVALRCDPISGHVSLYWYRQALGQGPEFLTYFNYEAQQDKSGLPNDRFSAERPEGSISTLTIQRTEQRDSAMYRCASSLLRDRVHPDTQYFGPGTRLTVL.

The rearrangement links TRBV16 to TRBJ1-5; 7 bases are shared with TRBD1. J gave up 10 bases and V 5 bases, and 11 bases lay outside the gene matches. This CDR3 is 14 amino acids long. The germline V gene has CDR1 KGHSY and CDR2 FQNENV. CDR3 sequence (DNA): TGTGCCAGCAGCGCTTCCAGGGGGGTTTTACCCCAGCATTTT. Translation: CASSASRGVLPQHF. The variable domain in full, with the rest retrieved from reference TRBV16 and TRBJ1-5, is GEEVAQTPKHLVRGEGQKAKLYCAPIKGHSYVFWYQQVLKNEFKFLISFQNENVFDETGMPKERFSAKCLPNSPCSLEIQATKLEDSAVYFCASSASRGVLPQHFGDGTRLSIL.

The chain is built from TRBV25-1 and TRBJ1-4, with 9 positions matching TRBD1. The CDR3 is made up of 13 amino acids. Germline assignment: CDR1 MGHDK and CDR2 SYGVNS. V lost 8 bases and J lost 4; bases outside the gene matches: 2. CDR3 bases: TGTGCCAGCCGGGACAGGGTTAATGAAAAACTGTTTTTT. It specifies CASRDRVNEKLFF.

This clone has only one observation. CDR3 sequence: CATSRGGGSGYTF. DNA for the CDR3: TGTGCCACCAGCAGAGGGGGGGGGAGCGGCTACACCTTC. This sequence joins TRBV15 and TRBJ1-2; TRBD1 is a possible D gene (5 bases). V gave up 1 base and J gave up 8 bases, with 11 bases separating them. The CDR3 is made up of 13 amino acids. The germline V gene has CDR1 LNHNV and CDR2 YYDKDF (reference sequence).

The sample holds a few counts of this clone. The V gene is TRBV5-4, the J gene TRBJ1-5; D gene ambiguous. Trimming left V 4 bases short and J 0 bases short, with 8 bases between. This CDR3 is built from 14 residues. Germline V gene lookup returns CDR1 SGHNT and CDR2 YYREEE (reference sequence). CDR3 DNA sequence: TGTGCCAGCAGCCCAGACATTAGCAATCAGCCCCAGCATTTT. The encoded protein is CASSPDISNQPQHF. Using reference TRBV5-4 and TRBJ1-5 for the parts outside the CDR3, the full variable domain is ETGVTQSPTHLIKTRGQQVTLRCSSQSGHNTVSWYQQALGQGPQFIFQYYREEENGRGNFPPRFSGLQFPNYSSELNVNALELDDSALYLCASSPDISNQPQHFGDGTRLSIL.

The J gene is TRBJ1-2, the V gene TRBV19; 10 bases align to TRBD1. With V trimmed by 2 bases and J by 4 bases, 1 base remained unmatched. This CDR3 contains 14 residues. Germline loops: CDR1 LNHDA, CDR2 SQIVND (reference sequence). CDR3 coding DNA: TGTGCCAGTAGTATACGGACAGGGGGCTATGGCTACACCTTC. Protein sequence: CASSIRTGGYGYTF. Full variable domain (rest looked up from reference TRBV19 and TRBJ1-2): DGGITQSPKYLFRKEGQNVTLSCEQNLNHDAMYWYRQDPGQGLRLIYYSQIVNDFQKGDIAEGYSVSREKKESFPLTVTSAQKNPTAFYLCASSIRTGGYGYTFGSGTRLTVV.

V and J are TRBV11-3 and TRBJ2-1, with 7 nucleotides matching TRBD2. The J segment lost 4 bases and the V segment lost 2 bases, leaving 5 bases of the junction unmatched. This CDR3 is 15 amino acids long. CDR1 and CDR2 (germline): SGHNT, YENEEA. This CDR3 reads CASSLWRELYNEQFF. The CDR3 DNA sequence: TGTGCCAGCAGCTTATGGCGGGAGTTATACAATGAGCAGTTCTTC.

The chain carries TRBV25-1 and TRBJ1-1; possible D gene TRBD1, 6 bases. The CDR3 runs 16 residues. Per germline, CDR1 MGHDK and CDR2 SYGVNS. V lost 0 bases and J 3 bases, leaving 14 bases between the germline ends. The CDR3, as DNA: TGTGCCAGCAGTGAATATTCCTGGGGGCGAGACACTGAAGCTTTCTTT. As protein: CASSEYSWGRDTEAFF.

V is TRBV4-1 and J is TRBJ2-7; TRBD2 matches 7 bases. Germline V gene data show CDR1 as MGHRA and CDR2 as YSYEKL. Germline trimming cut 4 bases from V and 3 bases from J; bases unmatched to any gene: 9. This CDR3 region has 15 residues. The chain's CDR3 is CASSPREALLYEQYF. The CDR3 coding sequence is TGCGCCAGCAGCCCACGGGAGGCACTACTCTACGAGCAGTACTTC.